These 2 T cell receptor beta chains were sequenced from one sample in a study of blood T cell repertoires in COVID-19. Libraries were prepared by immunoSEQ multiplex PCR; TCRdb keeps only in-frame clonotypes and omits some of them. The profile shows about 210,000 clones, 83% of them singletons. The sample comprised peripheral blood. These receptor sequences come from a woman in her thirties or forties with active or convalescent COVID-19.

This sequence joins TRBV2 and TRBJ2-3; 8 bases map to TRBD1. V lost 3 bases and J lost 6; bases outside the gene matches: 2. The CDR3 spans 13 residues. In germline, CDR1 is SNHLY, CDR2 FYNNEI. CDR3 nucleotides: TGTGCCAGCAGTGAGGACAGGGAGGATACGCAGTATTTT. This codes for CASSEDREDTQYF.

The chain couples TRBV28 to TRBJ1-5; D possibly corresponds to TRBD1 (5 bases). The CDR3 runs to 14 residues. Trimming removed 5 bases from V and 3 bases from J, with 11 bases in between. Germline V gene lookup returns CDR1 MDHEN and CDR2 SYDVKM. The CDR3 loop reads CASSRGGNNQPQHF. CDR3 nucleotides: TGTGCCAGCAGTCGGGGGGGGAACAATCAGCCCCAGCATTTT.